The 29 T cell receptor beta chains listed next were all sequenced from one sample in a study of blood T cell repertoires in COVID-19. Profiled with immunoSEQ multiplex PCR; TCRdb holds only in-frame clones, not every one. Of 120,000 or so clones detected, less than 85% appear once; the ten largest clones hold about 0.85%. What was sequenced was peripheral blood. These receptors were taken from a human donor with acute or convalescent COVID-19. The donor label of this sample is uncertain.

The chain combines TRBV7-8 with TRBJ2-7; 10 bases map to TRBD1. Trimming cost V 1 base and J 5 bases; bases outside gene matches: 8. The CDR3 is 16 amino acids. Germline V gene data show CDR1 as SGHVS and CDR2 as FQNEAQ. CDR3 nucleotides: TGTGCCAGCAGCTTAGGGAGACAGGGGGCAGCGGACGAGCAGTACTTC. Its translation is CASSLGRQGAADEQYF. Full variable domain (rest looked up from reference TRBV7-8 and TRBJ2-7): GAGVSQSPRYKVAKRGQDVALRCDPISGHVSLFWYQQALGQGPEFLTYFQNEAQLDKSGLPSDRFFAERPEGSVSTLKIQRTQQEDSAVYLCASSLGRQGAADEQYFGPGTRLTVT.

This clone was counted once. The genes are TRBV5-1 and TRBJ1-2; D is possibly TRBD1 (5 bases). Germline V gene lookup returns CDR1 SGHRS and CDR2 YFSETQ. Trimming pared 4 bases from V and 5 bases from J, leaving 24 bases between. CDR3 length: 17 residues. The CDR3, as DNA: TGCGCCAGCAGCCCGGGGGACGGAGACCCCGGGCTATATGGCTACACCTTC. Translated: CASSPGDGDPGLYGYTF. Supplemented by reference TRBV5-1 and TRBJ1-2, the full variable domain reads KAGVTQTPRYLIKTRGQQVTLSCSPISGHRSVSWYQQTPGQGLQFLFEYFSETQRNKGNFPGRFSGRQFSNSRSEMNVSTLELGDSALYLCASSPGDGDPGLYGYTFGSGTRLTVV.

This clone has only a few counts. This chain uses TRBV5-1 with TRBJ1-1; possibly TRBD1 for D (6 bases). CDR1 is SGHRS, CDR2 YFSETQ, per germline. The CDR3 totals 14 residues. The V and J ends lost 2 bases and 4 bases respectively, with 12 bases between them. Written as DNA, the CDR3 is TGCGCCAGCAGCTTCCAGACAGGCAGCACTGAAGCTTTCTTT. This codes for CASSFQTGSTEAFF.

The chain links TRBV19 to TRBJ1-2; D gene unclear. The V end lost 7 bases, the J end lost 3 bases, and 15 bases lay between the germline ends. Germline CDR1 reads LNHDA; CDR2 reads SQIVND (reference sequence). This CDR3 contains 14 residues. CDR3 nucleotides: TGTGCCAGTACGGTCGCCTCACCTTACTATGGCTACACCTTC. It specifies CASTVASPYYGYTF.

The V gene is TRBV5-6, the J gene TRBJ2-3; 9 bases align to TRBD1. This CDR3 contains 15 residues. V dropped 4 bases and J dropped 10; count of bases not matched to a gene: 13. CDR1 and CDR2 (germline): SGHDT, YYEEEE. This CDR3 reads CASSPGQGVVSAQYF. The DNA of the CDR3 is TGTGCCAGCAGCCCGGGACAGGGAGTCGTTTCGGCGCAGTATTTT.

The V and J genes are TRBV19 and TRBJ1-4, with TRBD1 identical over 7 bases. V was clipped by 6 bases and J by 0 bases; unmatched bases: 4. The CDR3 covers 15 residues. The germline V gene encodes CDR1 LNHDA and CDR2 SQIVND (reference sequence). CDR3 loop: CASREGGATNEKLFF. The CDR3 DNA reads TGTGCCAGTAGGGAAGGGGGCGCAACTAATGAAAAACTGTTTTTT.

J is TRBJ1-6 and V is TRBV5-5; TRBD1 aligns across 7 bases. Trimming at V came to 1 base and at J to 9 bases, leaving 13 bases not matched to a gene. CDR1 SGHKS and CDR2 YYEKEE come from the germline V gene (reference sequence). The CDR3 is 17 residues long. CDR3 loop: CASSLLAGGTNGSPLHF. The CDR3 region has the DNA TGTGCCAGCAGCTTGTTGGCAGGGGGAACGAATGGTTCACCCCTCCACTTT.

As for this clone: Other DNA variants within this sample encode the same CDR3. The chain carries TRBV27 and TRBJ1-3; D is possibly TRBD1 (6 bases). V lost 6 bases and J lost 4, with 13 bases in between. The CDR3 contains 14 residues. CDR1 is MNHEY, CDR2 SMNVEV, per germline (reference sequence). Written as DNA, the CDR3 is TGTGCCAGCAGACAAACAGGGTCCGGAAACACCATATATTTT. The encoded protein is CASRQTGSGNTIYF.

Here the CDR3 DNA reads TGTGCCAGCAGTTTGGCAGGGGATAACTATGGCTACACCTTC. Translation gives CASSLAGDNYGYTF. The chain carries TRBV27 and TRBJ1-2; a possible D gene is TRBD1 (6 bases). Germline CDR1 is MNHEY and CDR2 is SMNVEV (reference sequence). The V end was cut by 3 bases, the J end by 1 base, with 9 bases between. This CDR3 region has 14 residues.

This chain connects TRBV6-5 to TRBJ1-6, with D hard to call. Germline lookup yields CDR1 MNHEY and CDR2 SVGAGI. This CDR3 contains 15 residues. Trimming took 0 bases from V and 6 from J, leaving 9 bases between them. The CDR3 nucleotides read TGTGCCAGCAGTTACTCGGGCCTTGCTAATTCACCCCTCCACTTT. This encodes CASSYSGLANSPLHF.

This clone was detected only once. This chain connects TRBV5-1 to TRBJ1-6; 9 positions match TRBD1. Germline loops: CDR1 SGHRS, CDR2 YFSETQ. The CDR3 is 15 residues long. V shed 4 bases, J shed 5 bases, and the junction held 4 bases outside the gene matches. In DNA, the CDR3 is TGCGCCAGCAGCGGGGGGACAGGGAATAATTCACCCCTCCACTTT. Protein: CASSGGTGNNSPLHF.

The rearrangement joins TRBV2 to TRBJ1-4; maybe TRBD1 (5 bases). The CDR3 is made up of 14 amino acids. Trimming removed 7 bases at V and 4 bases at J, with 13 bases between. CDR1 and CDR2 (germline): SNHLY, FYNNEI. The CDR3: CASNRRGGNEKLFF. The CDR3, as DNA: TGTGCCAGCAACCGACGGGGGGGTAATGAAAAACTGTTTTTT.

V is TRBV5-1 and J is TRBJ2-5, with 10 bases that match TRBD1. With V trimmed by 5 bases and J by 2 bases, 9 bases remained unmatched. This CDR3 has 16 amino acids. CDR1 and CDR2 from the germline V gene are SGHRS and YFSETQ. CDR3 loop: CASSPVVGQGQETQYF. CDR3 DNA sequence: TGCGCCAGCAGTCCTGTGGTGGGACAGGGGCAAGAGACCCAGTACTTC.

This clone has only a few counts. The sample contains more than one DNA sequence encoding this CDR3. This chain links TRBV5-1 with TRBJ1-5; D may be TRBD1 (6 bases). Trimming took 0 bases from V and 4 from J, leaving 11 bases between them. CDR1 is SGHRS, CDR2 YFSETQ, per germline. CDR3 length equals 15 residues. CDR3 coding DNA: TGCGCCAGCAGCTTGGATGGCCAGGGGAATCAGCCCCAGCATTTT. Protein product: CASSLDGQGNQPQHF. The entire variable domain, with the rest obtained from reference TRBV5-1 and TRBJ1-5, is as follows: KAGVTQTPRYLIKTRGQQVTLSCSPISGHRSVSWYQQTPGQGLQFLFEYFSETQRNKGNFPGRFSGRQFSNSRSEMNVSTLELGDSALYLCASSLDGQGNQPQHFGDGTRLSIL.

The genes are TRBV2 and TRBJ1-6; D is perhaps TRBD1 (6 bases). Trimming took 3 bases from V and 9 from J, leaving 15 bases between them. The CDR3 length is 15 residues. Germline V gene sequence: CDR1 SNHLY, CDR2 FYNNEI. The CDR3, as DNA: TGTGCCAGCAGTGACAGGGGAAGGGGGAGTTCACCCCTCCACTTT. Translation: CASSDRGRGSSPLHF.

The chain recombines TRBV11-2 with TRBJ2-1; D possibly corresponds to TRBD1 (5 bases). The V gene's germline CDR1 is SGHAT and CDR2 FQNNGV. This CDR3 region has 15 residues. Trimming pared 0 bases from V and 4 bases from J, leaving 10 bases between. The CDR3 here is CASSLEQDKYNEQFF. DNA for the CDR3: TGTGCCAGCAGCTTAGAGCAGGACAAGTACAATGAGCAGTTCTTC.

The rearrangement links TRBV15 to TRBJ2-5; D is unresolved. Germline lookup yields CDR1 LNHNV and CDR2 YYDKDF (reference sequence). V dropped 4 bases and J dropped 3 bases, with 6 bases sitting between them. CDR3 size: 12 residues. CDR3 protein: CATSKLKETQYF. DNA for the CDR3: TGTGCCACCAGCAAACTAAAAGAGACCCAGTACTTC.

This clone was observed a few times. The chain combines TRBV5-1 with TRBJ2-5; the match to TRBD2 covers 12 bases. The germline V gene has CDR1 SGHRS and CDR2 YFSETQ. The trim removed 0 bases at V and 5 bases at J, leaving 8 bases unmatched. The CDR3 has 17 residues. The CDR3 spells CASSLAASGGAWETQYF. The DNA for the CDR3 is TGCGCCAGCAGCTTGGCGGCTAGCGGGGGGGCCTGGGAGACCCAGTACTTC.

The chain recombines TRBV5-4 with TRBJ1-3; the match to TRBD1 covers 9 bases. This CDR3 spans 15 amino acids. Germline V lookup: CDR1 SGHNT, CDR2 YYREEE (reference sequence). Trimming cost V 0 bases and J 6 bases; bases outside gene matches: 4. CDR3 nucleotides: TGTGCCAGCAGCTTGGGGGACAGGGTCGCAAACACCATATATTTT. Its translation: CASSLGDRVANTIYF.

This chain uses TRBV6-5 with TRBJ1-1; D is possibly TRBD1 (6 bases). CDR3 length: 13 amino acids. Germline V gene sequence: CDR1 MNHEY, CDR2 SVGAGI. V was pared by 7 bases and J by 0 bases, with 9 bases between. The CDR3 loop reads CASKYRVNTEAFF. The CDR3, as DNA: TGTGCCAGCAAGTACAGGGTGAACACTGAAGCTTTCTTT.

Of note for this clone: In the same sample, other DNA sequences code for this CDR3. The rearrangement joins TRBV2 to TRBJ1-5, with a weak D call TRBD1 (5 bases). V was trimmed by 8 bases and J by 1 base, leaving 9 bases between them. Germline V CDR1 and CDR2: SNHLY, FYNNEI. The length of the CDR3 is 13 residues. The CDR3 loop reads CASSGDSNQPQHF. CDR3 coding DNA: TGTGCCAGCTCGGGGGACAGCAATCAGCCCCAGCATTTT.

As regards this clone: This sample also contains other DNA sequences that code for the same CDR3. This CDR3 reads CASSVDRDYGYTF. In DNA, the CDR3 is TGTGCCAGCAGCGTCGACAGGGACTATGGCTACACCTTC. The chain carries TRBV9 and TRBJ1-2; TRBD1 matches at 7 bases. Germline V lookup: CDR1 SGDLS, CDR2 YYNGEE. V was pared by 2 bases and J by 3 bases, with 1 base of the junction left unmatched. There are 13 residues in the CDR3. Filled out from reference TRBV9 and TRBJ1-2, the complete variable domain reads DSGVTQTPKHLITATGQRVTLRCSPRSGDLSVYWYQQSLDQGLQFLIQYYNGEERAKGNILERFSAQQFPDLHSELNLSSLELGDSALYFCASSVDRDYGYTFGSGTRLTVV.

The sample holds one count of this clone. This sequence joins TRBV6-1 and TRBJ1-6; D is uncertain. With 3 bases removed from V and 8 bases from J, the gap between germline ends came to 11 bases. The CDR3 sequence is 14 residues long. Germline loops: CDR1 MNHNS, CDR2 SASEGT. CDR3 in DNA: TGTGCCAGCAGTGATACACAGATTTATTCACCCCTCCACTTT. Protein sequence: CASSDTQIYSPLHF.

The CDR3 is CASSPAGALKKLFF. DNA of the CDR3: TGTGCCAGCAGCCCGGCGGGGGCGCTAAAAAAACTGTTTTTT. The chain employs TRBV28 and TRBJ1-4, with a possible D match to TRBD1 (6 bases). Germline lookup yields CDR1 MDHEN and CDR2 SYDVKM. Between the trimmed V and J ends, which lost 6 bases and 9 bases, there was a span of 17 bases. The CDR3 spans 14 residues. Full variable domain (rest looked up from reference TRBV28 and TRBJ1-4): DVKVTQSSRYLVKRTGEKVFLECVQDMDHENMFWYRQDPGLGLRLIYFSYDVKMKEKGDIPEGYSVSREKKERFSLILESASTNQTSMYLCASSPAGALKKLFFGSGTQLSVL.

This clone was detected many times. The chain couples TRBV7-2 to TRBJ2-2; D not certain. This CDR3 has 14 amino acids. In germline, CDR1 is SGHTA, CDR2 FQGNSA. V gave up 5 bases and J gave up 9 bases, with 16 bases separating them. This CDR3 is CASSRTSPRWELFF. The CDR3 DNA follows: TGTGCCAGCAGCCGCACCTCCCCTAGGTGGGAGCTGTTTTTT. The whole variable domain, filled in from reference TRBV7-2 and TRBJ2-2, reads GAGVSQSPSNKVTEKGKDVELRCDPISGHTALYWYRQSLGQGLEFLIYFQGNSAPDKSGLPSDRFSAERTGGSVSTLTIQRTQQEDSAVYLCASSRTSPRWELFFGEGSRLTVL.

This chain uses TRBV7-2 with TRBJ2-3; 10 bases are a match to TRBD2. This CDR3 has 15 residues. V shed 2 bases and J 6 bases; nucleotides not matched to a gene: 5. The V gene's germline CDR1 is SGHTA and CDR2 FQGNSA. Here the CDR3 reads CASSLTSGVLDTQYF. The DNA for the CDR3 is TGTGCCAGCAGCTTAACTAGCGGGGTCTTGGATACGCAGTATTTT.

The rearrangement joins TRBV2 to TRBJ1-5; 7 bases are shared with TRBD1. CDR1 is SNHLY, CDR2 FYNNEI, per germline. V lost 6 bases, J lost 0 bases, and 5 bases stayed unmatched. The CDR3 sequence is 15 residues long. The CDR3 DNA is TGTGCCAGCAGCGGACAGGTAAATAGCAATCAGCCCCAGCATTTT. This sequence encodes CASSGQVNSNQPQHF. The variable domain in full, completed from reference TRBV2 and TRBJ1-5, reads EPEVTQTPSHQVTQMGQEVILRCVPISNHLYFYWYRQILGQKVEFLVSFYNNEISEKSEIFDDQFSVERPDGSNFTLKIRSTKLEDSAMYFCASSGQVNSNQPQHFGDGTRLSIL.

The chain joins TRBV2 to TRBJ2-7, with 10 bases fitting TRBD1. Losses at the gene ends were 5 bases for V and 3 bases for J; bases not matched to a gene: 1. Per germline, CDR1 SNHLY and CDR2 FYNNEI. The CDR3 covers 13 residues. Here the CDR3 reads CASSRDRGYEQYF. Here the CDR3 DNA reads TGTGCCAGCAGTAGGGACAGGGGCTACGAGCAGTACTTC.

This clone was observed a handful of times. The chain employs TRBV6-2 or TRBV6-3 and TRBJ1-5; 8 positions agree with TRBD1. This CDR3 spans 13 amino acids. CDR1 and CDR2 (germline): MNHEY, SVGEGT. Trimming removed 4 bases from V and 7 bases from J; junction bases left unmatched: 3. The CDR3 loop is CASSWDRSQPQHF. The CDR3 coding sequence is TGTGCCAGCAGTTGGGACAGGTCCCAGCCCCAGCATTTT.